A selection of T cell receptor beta chains follows, all from one sample in a study of cytomegalovirus exposure and HLA in healthy donors. The method was immunoSEQ multiplex PCR; TCRdb's version includes in-frame clones alone and lacks a portion of them. Of 85,000 to 130,000 clones detected, about 76% appear once; the ten largest clones hold roughly 6%. Input material: PBMCs. The receptor source for this set is a woman aged 45 to 65 in good health and CMV-seropositive. Both conserved end residues are trimmed from each CDR3. D genes are given only for firm matches.

d_call	v_call	j_call	cdr3_aa
NA	TRBV7-2	TRBJ1-2	ASSLAGNAGAGYT
TRBD1	TRBV7-2	TRBJ1-5	ASSLTPGTGAISNQPQH
NA	TRBV5-1	TRBJ2-5	ASSLLTAQQETQY
TRBD1	TRBV5-8	TRBJ1-2	ASSFAGQDYGYT
NA	TRBV4-3	TRBJ2-5	ASSQGLGGSYVEQY
TRBD1	TRBV27	TRBJ1-3	ASSLKGQGFSGNTIY
TRBD1	TRBV7-2	TRBJ1-2	ASSRETGYLYGYT
NA	TRBV30	TRBJ2-3	AWSPGGHTDTQY
NA	TRBV9	TRBJ1-3	ASSATGSASGNTIY
NA	TRBV6-5	TRBJ2-7	ASSSVTYEQY
TRBD1	TRBV28	TRBJ1-2	ASNSWTGEGYT
NA	TRBV7-2	TRBJ2-4	ASSSGGRAV
TRBD1	TRBV27	TRBJ1-6	ASSLSQGVGNSPLH
TRBD1	TRBV7-2	TRBJ2-5	ASSPRDRVSETQY
TRBD1	TRBV14	TRBJ2-7	ASSQRTGVVAEQY
NA	TRBV2	TRBJ2-5	ASSVAAQETQY
NA	TRBV7-2	TRBJ1-5	ASSSRQGNQPQH
NA	TRBV28	TRBJ1-1	ASSHRSGWNTEAF
NA	TRBV28	TRBJ1-1	ASSLRDIRGTEAF
NA	TRBV9	TRBJ2-2	ASSVAQLDTGELF
NA	TRBV18	TRBJ1-2	ASSPGLTGNYGYT
NA	TRBV21-1	TRBJ2-3	ASSKGGRHTDTQY
NA	TRBV5-6	TRBJ1-2	ASSLVGAVSGGYT
NA	TRBV18	TRBJ2-1	ASSPGGGLNEQF
NA	TRBV14	TRBJ2-2	ASSPGRNTGELF